This entry describes one T cell receptor beta chain. What it binds is not known. At the time of sampling, donors were nominally healthy, though unrecorded immune exposures were likely. The ends lost 0 bases at V and 4 bases at J; junction bases unmatched: 1. This CDR3 comprises 15 residues. Germline loops: CDR1 LNHNV, CDR2 YYDKDF (reference sequence). This entry is derived from a study of cytomegalovirus exposure and HLA in healthy donors. Study results and caveats: An analysis done earlier found most TCR beta V segments productive about 87% or about 30% of the time. Later genetic work tied a missense DCLRE1C variant to beta-chain V and J trimming.

In the PCR, 60 Vbeta and 13 Jbeta primers were used. Assay: immunoSEQ multiplex PCR; the TCRdb copy retains only in-frame clones and omits some. The sample consists of 130,000 to 150,000 clones, over 55% of them appearing once. The chain joins TRBV15 to TRBJ2-3; 10 positions match TRBD1. Specimen: PBMCs. This TCR derives from a man in his forties in good health and CMV-seronegative. This CDR3 reads CATSRETGGSDTQYF. The CDR3 nucleotides read TGTGCCACCAGCAGAGAGACAGGGGGCTCAGATACGCAGTATTTT. Looking up the rest from reference TRBV15 and TRBJ2-3 gives the full variable domain: DAMVIQNPRYQVTQFGKPVTLSCSQTLNHNVMYWYQQKSSQAPKLLFHYYDKDFNNEADTPDNFQSRRPNTSFCFLDIRSPGLGDTAMYLCATSRETGGSDTQYFGPGTRLTVL.